This entry lists 28 T cell receptor beta chains sequenced from one sample in a study of cytomegalovirus exposure and HLA in healthy donors (dated by TCRdb to about 2017). Library creation used the immunoSEQ multiplex PCR assay. Entries here come from immuneACCESS through TCRdb and include only in-frame sequences with V and J called. Some clones fail to appear in such tables; in the studies checked, an unresolved V gene covers under half of the shortfall, and the cause of the remainder is unknown. Across this sample there are over 250,000 clones, with approximately 83% seen only once. The biggest ten clones account for around 1% of the sample. The sample taken for sequencing was PBMCs. The receptors come from a woman aged 18-35 years in good health and CMV-seronegative.

This clone appeared a few times. This chain connects TRBV5-1 to TRBJ1-6, with D possibly TRBD1 on 6 matching bases. Trimming left V 1 base short and J 8 bases short, with 10 bases between. The length of the CDR3 is 14 residues. CDR1 and CDR2 (germline): SGHRS, YFSETQ. The CDR3 DNA is TGCGCCAGCAGCTTGCACAGGGTGGATTCACCCCTCCACTTT. It encodes CASSLHRVDSPLHF.

This chain uses TRBV4-3 with TRBJ1-2, with D possibly TRBD1 on 5 matching bases. This CDR3 region has 17 residues. With 1 base removed from V and 2 bases from J, the gap between germline ends came to 17 bases. CDR1 and CDR2 (germline): LGHNA, YSLEER. CDR3 nucleotide sequence: TGCGCCAGCAGCCAAGTTGGGGCGGGTGGAGGGAACTATGGCTACACCTTC. It yields the protein CASSQVGAGGGNYGYTF.

This chain uses TRBV2 with TRBJ1-2; D ambiguous. The CDR3 totals 14 residues. From germline, CDR1 is SNHLY and CDR2 FYNNEI. V lost 7 bases and J lost 4, with 16 bases in between. CDR3 sequence reads: CASTHDGGGYGYTF. The CDR3 DNA is TGTGCCAGCACCCATGACGGCGGAGGCTATGGCTACACCTTC.

The rearrangement links TRBV27 to TRBJ1-2, with 11 bases matching TRBD1. CDR3 length: 16 residues. Germline CDR1 is MNHEY and CDR2 is SMNVEV (reference sequence). Unmatched junction bases numbered 7, after V lost 5 bases and J lost 2 bases. This CDR3 is CASSTRTGGANYGYTF. In DNA form, the CDR3 reads TGTGCCAGCAGTACCCGGACAGGGGGCGCGAACTATGGCTACACCTTC.

J is TRBJ1-2 and V is TRBV7-9, with 7 bases lining up with TRBD1. Trimming at V came to 8 bases and at J to 5 bases, leaving 11 bases not matched to a gene. CDR1 and CDR2 (germline): SEHNR, FQNEAQ (reference sequence). This CDR3 region has 14 residues. Written as DNA, the CDR3 is TGTGCCAGCGCAGGACAGGAAGGGACATATGGCTACACCTTC. Its protein is CASAGQEGTYGYTF.

This chain uses TRBV2 with TRBJ1-3, with D possibly TRBD1 on 5 matching bases. This CDR3 spans 14 amino acids. Germline loops: CDR1 SNHLY, CDR2 FYNNEI. The V and J ends lost 4 bases and 2 bases respectively, with 9 bases between them. The CDR3 loop reads CASSAGHTGNTIYF. The CDR3, as DNA: TGTGCCAGCAGTGCTGGACACACTGGAAACACCATATATTTT.

This clone has just a few counts. The V gene is TRBV7-2, the J gene TRBJ2-4; D is unclear. This CDR3 comprises 14 residues. The V gene's germline CDR1 is SGHTA and CDR2 FQGNSA. The V end was cut by 1 base, the J end by 0 bases, with 4 bases between. CDR3 nucleotide sequence: TGTGCCAGCAGCTTAGGGAGAGCCAAAAACATTCAGTACTTC. Translating it yields CASSLGRAKNIQYF.

The chain joins TRBV11-2 to TRBJ2-1; perhaps TRBD2 as D (6 bases). The CDR3 loop spans 12 amino acids. CDR1 SGHAT and CDR2 FQNNGV come from the germline V gene. V shed 7 bases and J shed 9 bases, with 13 bases lying between them. In DNA, the CDR3 is TGTGCCAGCACCCCAGTGGAGGGTGAGCAGTTCTTC. It codes for CASTPVEGEQFF.

The chain combines TRBV27 with TRBJ2-5, with 8 bases matching TRBD2. The V gene's germline CDR1 is MNHEY and CDR2 SMNVEV (reference sequence). This CDR3 comprises 16 residues. After removal of 5 bases from V and 0 bases from J, the junction contained 8 bases not matched to a gene. CDR3 bases: TGTGCCAGCAGTCTCCGGGGAGCGGGGGACCAAGAGACCCAGTACTTC. It translates to CASSLRGAGDQETQYF.

This clone was observed a handful of times. The V gene is TRBV25-1, the J gene TRBJ1-4; D uncertain. The CDR3 consists of 14 residues. CDR1 is MGHDK and CDR2 is SYGVNS in the germline V gene. V was shortened by 3 bases and J by 2 bases, with 7 bases between the two germline ends. CDR3 in amino acids: CASSDPGTNEKLFF. DNA of the CDR3: TGTGCCAGCAGTGATCCCGGGACTAATGAAAAACTGTTTTTT.

The rearrangement joins TRBV15 to TRBJ2-2, with 8 positions matching TRBD1. With V trimmed by 0 bases and J by 4 bases, 1 base remained unmatched. Germline assignment: CDR1 LNHNV and CDR2 YYDKDF (reference sequence). The CDR3 runs 15 residues. DNA for the CDR3: TGTGCCACCAGCAGAGAACAGGGGGGCACCGGGGAGCTGTTTTTT. Translated: CATSREQGGTGELFF. The entire variable domain, with the rest obtained from reference TRBV15 and TRBJ2-2, is as follows: DAMVIQNPRYQVTQFGKPVTLSCSQTLNHNVMYWYQQKSSQAPKLLFHYYDKDFNNEADTPDNFQSRRPNTSFCFLDIRSPGLGDTAMYLCATSREQGGTGELFFGEGSRLTVL.

The chain is built from TRBV4-3 and TRBJ2-7, with 7 bases identical to TRBD1. V dropped 0 bases and J dropped 2; count of bases not matched to a gene: 4. The germline CDR1 and CDR2 sequences are LGHNA and YSLEER. The length of the CDR3 is 15 residues. The CDR3 protein is CASSQDRGTAYEQYF. CDR3 in DNA: TGCGCCAGCAGCCAAGATAGGGGGACAGCCTACGAGCAGTACTTC.

The chain joins TRBV28 to TRBJ1-2; D is perhaps TRBD1 (6 bases). The germline V and J ends were trimmed by 11 bases and 5 bases, with 18 bases remaining between them. Germline CDR1 MDHEN, CDR2 SYDVKM. This CDR3 is 13 amino acids long. The CDR3 sequence is CAGRSWTDYGYTF. The CDR3 DNA reads TGTGCCGGCCGGAGTTGGACAGATTATGGCTACACCTTC.

The rearrangement joins TRBV7-9 to TRBJ2-2, with a tentative D call TRBD2 (5 bases). V lost 5 bases and J 1 base, leaving 14 bases between the germline ends. Germline assignment: CDR1 SEHNR and CDR2 FQNEAQ (reference sequence). The CDR3 has 16 residues. The CDR3 DNA reads TGTGCCAGCAGCCCTCCGCTAGCAATGAACACCGGGGAGCTGTTTTTT. Its protein is CASSPPLAMNTGELFF.

The rearrangement links TRBV27 to TRBJ1-5; D might be TRBD1 (5 bases). The germline V gene encodes CDR1 MNHEY and CDR2 SMNVEV (reference sequence). This CDR3 has 17 residues. V lost 2 bases and J 1 base, leaving 15 bases between the germline ends. The CDR3 loop reads CASSLGVGGTSNQPQHF. The CDR3 region has the DNA TGTGCCAGCAGTTTAGGGGTGGGGGGTACGAGCAATCAGCCCCAGCATTTT.

As DNA, the CDR3 is TGTGCCAGCAGTTTTGGTAGTAGCGGGGAGCTGTTTTTT. Amino acid sequence: CASSFGSSGELFF. The V call is TRBV27, the J call TRBJ2-2; D call uncertain. The V and J ends lost 3 bases and 7 bases respectively, with 9 bases between them. Germline-derived CDR1 and CDR2 are MNHEY and SMNVEV (reference sequence). CDR3 size: 13 residues.

The rearrangement uses TRBV2 and TRBJ2-7, with TRBD1 matching 10 bases. This CDR3 is 13 amino acids long. Per the germline V gene, CDR1 is SNHLY and CDR2 is FYNNEI. V lost 6 bases to trimming and J lost 6 bases; unmatched junction nucleotides: 5. The CDR3 region has the DNA TGTGCCAGCAGGGGGACAGGGGATCCCGAGCAGTACTTC. It is translated as CASRGTGDPEQYF.

This sequence joins TRBV4-1 and TRBJ1-2; no definite D call. This CDR3 has 15 amino acids. With 1 base removed from V and 3 bases from J, the gap between germline ends came to 12 bases. CDR1 and CDR2 (germline): MGHRA, YSYEKL. The CDR3 loop reads CASSQVGSGYYGYTF. CDR3 coding DNA: TGCGCCAGCAGCCAAGTAGGCTCAGGCTACTATGGCTACACCTTC.

This chain connects TRBV6-6 to TRBJ2-7, with D possibly being TRBD1 (5 bases). The V end was cut by 5 bases, the J end by 3 bases, with 14 bases between. The CDR3 sequence is 14 residues long. Germline V gene sequence: CDR1 MNHNY, CDR2 SVGAGI (reference sequence). In DNA form, the CDR3 reads TGTGCCAGCAGTGACAGTGCTAAGGGCTACGAGCAGTACTTC. As protein: CASSDSAKGYEQYF.

The chain has TRBV19 and TRBJ2-1; 9 bases fit TRBD2. The CDR3 sequence is 15 residues long. Germline CDR1 is LNHDA and CDR2 is SQIVND (reference sequence). With 5 bases clipped from V and 3 bases from J, the junction kept 5 bases outside the gene matches. CDR3 loop: CASSRREGFYNEQFF. The CDR3 DNA sequence: TGTGCCAGTAGTCGGCGGGAGGGCTTCTACAATGAGCAGTTCTTC. The full variable domain, in which reference TRBV19 and TRBJ2-1 provide the parts outside the CDR3, is DGGITQSPKYLFRKEGQNVTLSCEQNLNHDAMYWYRQDPGQGLRLIYYSQIVNDFQKGDIAEGYSVSREKKESFPLTVTSAQKNPTAFYLCASSRREGFYNEQFFGPGTRLTVL.

V usage is TRBV28 and J usage is TRBJ1-1; 7 bases fit TRBD1. Per germline, CDR1 MDHEN and CDR2 SYDVKM. V lost 5 bases to trimming and J lost 2 bases; unmatched junction nucleotides: 5. The CDR3 has 14 residues. Here the CDR3 reads CASSPQGGNTEAFF. The CDR3 DNA is TGTGCCAGCAGTCCTCAGGGGGGTAACACTGAAGCTTTCTTT.

The rearrangement links TRBV27 to TRBJ1-2, with D maybe TRBD1 (5 bases). Trimming cost V 7 bases and J 7 bases, with 10 bases left between them. Looked up from germline, CDR1 is MNHEY and CDR2 is SMNVEV (reference sequence). This CDR3 spans 11 amino acids. The CDR3 loop is CASIGGSGYTF. The CDR3, as DNA: TGTGCCAGCATTGGGGGGTCTGGCTACACCTTC.

The chain recombines TRBV7-9 with TRBJ2-7, with 7 positions matching TRBD2. Trimming took 5 bases from V and 1 from J; bases not matched to a gene: 11. The CDR3 sequence is 16 residues long. Germline V CDR1 and CDR2: SEHNR, FQNEAQ (reference sequence). The CDR3: CASSPLGTTTSYEQYF. CDR3 bases: TGTGCCAGCAGCCCACTGGGGACTACGACGTCCTACGAGCAGTACTTC.

This sequence joins TRBV30 and TRBJ1-2; 9 nucleotides match TRBD1. This CDR3 contains 14 residues. Germline V gene lookup returns CDR1 GTSNPN and CDR2 SVGIG (reference sequence). With 5 bases clipped from V and 4 bases from J, the junction kept 8 bases outside the gene matches. CDR3 sequence (DNA): TGTGCCTGGGAAACCGGGACAGGGCCCTATGGCTACACCTTC. Amino acids: CAWETGTGPYGYTF.

The gene calls are TRBV19 and TRBJ1-5; no clear D gene. Per the germline V gene, CDR1 is LNHDA and CDR2 is SQIVND (reference sequence). The CDR3 is 14 residues long. V was trimmed by 5 bases and J by 9 bases, leaving 17 bases between them. The CDR3 sequence is CASSVSTQALPQHF. The DNA for the CDR3 is TGTGCCAGTAGTGTATCGACGCAGGCCCTGCCCCAGCATTTT.

This chain connects TRBV5-6 to TRBJ2-7, with 7 positions matching TRBD1. CDR1 is SGHDT, CDR2 YYEEEE, per germline. V lost 2 bases, J lost 3 bases, and 2 bases stayed unmatched. CDR3 size: 13 residues. Written as DNA, the CDR3 is TGTGCCAGCAGCTTTGGACAGGTCTACGAGCAGTACTTC. This sequence encodes CASSFGQVYEQYF.

The CDR3: CASSYNEGDEQYF. CDR3 coding DNA: TGTGCCAGCAGTTATAACGAGGGGGACGAGCAGTACTTC. The chain combines TRBV6-5 with TRBJ2-7; D may be TRBD1 (6 bases). V was clipped by 3 bases and J by 5 bases, with 11 bases between them. This CDR3 has 13 residues. CDR1 and CDR2 (germline): MNHEY, SVGAGI.

J is TRBJ2-3 and V is TRBV2; TRBD1 aligns across 10 bases. The CDR3 is 13 residues long. CDR1 and CDR2 from the germline V gene are SNHLY and FYNNEI. V trimming: 11 bases; J trimming: 4 bases; junction bases outside the gene matches: 6. The CDR3 coding sequence is TGTGCCGGGGCCGGGACAGGGGCAGATACGCAGTATTTT. Protein: CAGAGTGADTQYF.